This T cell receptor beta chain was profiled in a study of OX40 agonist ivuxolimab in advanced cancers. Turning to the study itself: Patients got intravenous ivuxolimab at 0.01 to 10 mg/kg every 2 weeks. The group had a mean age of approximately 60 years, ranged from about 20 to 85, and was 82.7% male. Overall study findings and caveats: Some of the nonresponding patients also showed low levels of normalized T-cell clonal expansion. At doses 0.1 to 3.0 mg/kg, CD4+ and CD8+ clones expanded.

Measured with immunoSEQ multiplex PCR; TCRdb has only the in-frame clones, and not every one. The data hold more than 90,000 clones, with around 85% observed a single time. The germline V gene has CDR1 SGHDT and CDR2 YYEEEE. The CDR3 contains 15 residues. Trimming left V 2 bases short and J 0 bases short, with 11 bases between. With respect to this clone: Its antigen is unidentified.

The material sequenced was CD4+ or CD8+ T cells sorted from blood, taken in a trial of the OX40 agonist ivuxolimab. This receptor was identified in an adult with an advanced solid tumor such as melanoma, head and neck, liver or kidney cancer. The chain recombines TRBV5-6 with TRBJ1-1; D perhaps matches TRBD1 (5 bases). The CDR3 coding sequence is TGTGCCAGCAGCTTTTCCGGGACGGTGAACACTGAAGCTTTCTTT. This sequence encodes CASSFSGTVNTEAFF.